The rows below give T cell receptor beta chains drawn from one sample of a study of CD8+ T cells in alopecia areata. Data came from immunoSEQ multiplex PCR; TCRdb stores just in-frame clones and leaves some out. Among over 150,000 clones listed, 53% were seen once. Sample: CD8+ T cells sorted from blood, taken at week 24, from a patient treated with tofacitinib. Receptors were obtained from a human donor with alopecia areata. The CDR3 runs from the conserved cysteine through the conserved F or W. Fields, in order: clone size, J gene, D gene, V gene, CDR3 DNA, CDR3 protein. The D gene is left open where the match is weak. A clone size is listed for some rows: how often the clone was seen (once, few, many), or a class if it is expanded.

few,TRBJ2-3,TRBD2,TRBV4-3,TGCGCCAGCAGCCAAGACGGCCTAGCGGGGGAAGCAGATACGCAGTATTTT,CASSQDGLAGEADTQYF
.,TRBJ1-2,.,TRBV29-1,TGCAGCGTCGAGGGTGGTCAGGGCTACACCTTC,CSVEGGQGYTF
few,TRBJ2-1,.,TRBV14,TGTGCCAGCAGCCACTTTGGTGGCTGGGACGGTAACAATGAGCAGTTCTTC,CASSHFGGWDGNNEQFF
.,TRBJ1-1,.,TRBV2,TGTGCCAGCAGCGCTGACGGGAATACGAACACTGAAGCTTTCTTT,CASSADGNTNTEAFF
few,TRBJ2-1,.,TRBV25-1,TGTGCCAGCAGTGAAGTTGGGGAGTCCTACAATGAGCAGTTCTTC,CASSEVGESYNEQFF
few,TRBJ2-5,.,TRBV7-2,TGTGCCAGCAGCCCCAGGGACAACCCGATGGGGACCCAGTACTTC,CASSPRDNPMGTQYF
few,TRBJ2-2,.,TRBV5-6,TGTGCCAGCAGCTTCGGGGTAGCCGGGGAGCTGTTTTTT,CASSFGVAGELFF
.,TRBJ2-2,.,TRBV7-2,TGTGCCAGCAGCTGGGCAGCCGGGGAGCTGTTTTTT,CASSWAAGELFF
few,TRBJ2-7,TRBD1,TRBV30,TGTGCCTGGGACAGGGGGACGGGGGAGCAGTACTTC,CAWDRGTGEQYF
.,TRBJ1-1,.,TRBV29-1,TGCAGCGTTGGAGGGGAGAAGGACACTGAAGCTTTCTTT,CSVGGEKDTEAFF
.,TRBJ2-3,TRBD2,TRBV12-5,TGTGCTAGTGGTTTGGTACGGGGGGGGCACCCAGATACGCAGTATTTT,CASGLVRGGHPDTQYF
few,TRBJ2-2,.,TRBV29-1,TGCAGCGTTGAAAGTGGTAGGGGCTCCACCGGGGAGCTGTTTTTT,CSVESGRGSTGELFF
few,TRBJ1-4,TRBD1,TRBV4-3,TGCGCCAGCAGCCGACTGACAGGGGCGAATGAAAAACTGTTTTTT,CASSRLTGANEKLFF
.,TRBJ2-3,.,TRBV9,TGTGCCAGCAGCCCAGAAGGGGGTACAGATACGCAGTATTTT,CASSPEGGTDTQYF
once,TRBJ2-7,TRBD2,TRBV6-5,TGTGCCAGCAGTTACTCGGGGGGGTTCTCCTACGAGCAGTACTTC,CASSYSGGFSYEQYF
.,TRBJ2-2,.,TRBV7-3,TGTGCCAGCAGCTTAAGGGCCCTCACCGGGGAGCTGTTTTTT,CASSLRALTGELFF
.,TRBJ2-3,.,TRBV10-2,TGCGCCAGCAGTGAGACGGACTTGTCAGATACGCAGTATTTT,CASSETDLSDTQYF
.,TRBJ1-1,.,TRBV7-9,TGTGCCAGCAACACCCAGAGGAACACTGAAGCTTTCTTT,CASNTQRNTEAFF
few,TRBJ2-2,.,TRBV5-1,TGCGCCAGCAGCTCGCACTCAGGGAAGGCGTCCGGGGAGCTGTTTTTT,CASSSHSGKASGELFF
few,TRBJ1-1,.,TRBV29-1,TGCAGCGTCGGACAGTACACTGAAGCTTTCTTT,CSVGQYTEAFF
.,TRBJ2-2,.,TRBV7-6,TGTGCCAGCAGCTTAATGGGGGGAATCAGCGGGGAGCTGTTTTTT,CASSLMGGISGELFF
.,TRBJ2-7,TRBD1,TRBV11-2,TGTGCCAGCAGCTTAGAACAGGGGTGGGCTAACGAGCAGTACTTC,CASSLEQGWANEQYF
.,TRBJ2-1,.,TRBV27,TGTGCCAGCAGTTTACAGGGAAATGAGCAGTTCTTC,CASSLQGNEQFF